Each of the 32 T cell receptor beta chains below was sequenced from the same sample in a study of molecular identifiers for immune sequencing clone quantification. TCRdb itself ran the PCR reads through MiXCR, one entry per CDR3 protein. This table has about 320,000 distinct CDR3 sequences, roughly 24% appearing once. Sequenced material: naive CD8+ T cells from blood, with Jurkat cell RNA spiked in. The subset: FACS-sorted CD8+CD4-CCR7+CD45RA+ naive T cells. The source is a human donor in good health. Some libraries in this study had Jurkat cell RNA spiked in.

Note on this clonotype: The germline gene is not matched at one end of the junction; a read error may be the cause. The V call is TRBV24-1, the J call TRBJ2-3; the D gene could be TRBD1 or TRBD2 (5 bases each). Germline values: CDR1 KGHDR, CDR2 SFDVKD. The CDR3 length is 12 residues. The CDR3 reads CATSEQGDPQYF. The CDR3 coding sequence is TGTGCCACCAGTGAGCAGGGAGATCCGCAGTATTTT.

On this clonotype: It is likely a read error, because the conserved phenylalanine at the end of the CDR3 is missing. It is unclear where the CDR3 begins or ends on the DNA, so no DNA is shown, and the CDR3 is as TCRdb lists it. This chain joins TRBV9 and TRBJ2-3; TRBD1 was called by the table and not checked on the DNA. The length of the CDR3 is 14 amino acids, counting both ends. Germline V lookup: CDR1 SGDLS, CDR2 YYNGEE. The CDR3 protein is CASQPGTRADTQYL.

On this clonotype: This may arise from a read error, as a much more abundant clone is one base away. This chain connects TRBV7-2 to TRBJ1-5; 8 bases line up with TRBD1. The CDR3 extends over 16 amino acids. V gave up 5 bases and J gave up 1 base; unmatched junction bases: 7. Germline CDR1 SGHTA, CDR2 FQGNSA. CDR3 DNA: TGTGCCAGCAGCCCTGGACAGGGACGAAGCAATCAGCCCCAGCATTTT. It specifies CASSPGQGRSNQPQHF.

Note on this clonotype: An end of the junction differs from the germline gene, which may be a read error. The chain is built from TRBV4-1 and TRBJ2-5; D is unresolved. The CDR3 covers 14 residues. The V gene's germline CDR1 is MGHRA and CDR2 YSYEKL. The CDR3 loop is CASSQSVAREPQYF. CDR3 in DNA: TGCGCCAGCAGCCAAAGCGTTGCTCGAGAGCCCCAGTACTTC.

This clonotype was detected many times. The rearrangement uses TRBV2 and TRBJ2-2, with D possibly being TRBD1 (6 bases). The V gene's germline CDR1 is SNHLY and CDR2 FYNNEI. CDR3 length equals 14 residues. V shed 7 bases and J shed 2 bases, with 11 bases lying between them. The DNA of the CDR3 is TGTGCCAGCATCCCAGGGGTAAACACCGGGGAGCTGTTTTTT. This encodes CASIPGVNTGELFF.

The V and J genes are TRBV2 and TRBJ2-3; D is undetermined. V was pared by 2 bases and J by 3 bases, with 12 bases between. Germline V gene data show CDR1 as SNHLY and CDR2 as FYNNEI. CDR3 length: 15 amino acids. The CDR3 spells CASSERLVRTDTQYF. CDR3 coding DNA: TGTGCCAGCAGTGAAAGGCTAGTAAGGACAGATACGCAGTATTTT.

This clonotype was seen many times. V gene TRBV6-2 or TRBV6-3 combines with J gene TRBJ2-5, with TRBD1 matching over 7 bases. The J segment lost 0 bases and the V segment lost 4 bases, leaving 8 bases of the junction unmatched. Germline assignment: CDR1 MNHEY and CDR2 SVGEGT. This CDR3 has 16 residues. This CDR3 reads CASSSPFDRDQETQYF. The DNA for the CDR3 is TGTGCCAGCAGTTCTCCCTTTGACAGGGACCAAGAGACCCAGTACTTC.

This clonotype occurred many times. This CDR3 is CASSQTSSAYEQYF. The CDR3 coding sequence is TGTGCCAGCAGCCAGACTAGCTCTGCTTACGAGCAGTACTTC. This chain connects TRBV5-6 to TRBJ2-7; TRBD2 agrees at 7 bases. The CDR3 is 14 amino acids. The J segment lost 4 bases and the V segment lost 4 bases, leaving 8 bases of the junction unmatched. Germline CDR1 is SGHDT and CDR2 is YYEEEE.

Concerning this clonotype itself: Sequence at one end of the junction differs from germline and may be a read error. J is TRBJ2-7 and V is TRBV28; D not certain. This CDR3 is 13 amino acids long. The germline gives CDR1 MDHEN, CDR2 SYDVKM. The CDR3 DNA reads as TGTGGCAGCAGTTTGATTCCCAGAAACGAGCAGTACTTC. It yields the protein CGSSLIPRNEQYF.

A word on this clonotype: One base away lies a much larger clone, so this may be a sequencing read error. The CDR3 does not close with the conserved phenylalanine or tryptophan, likely indicating a read error. This rearrangement joins TRBV4-1 to TRBJ1-1; D perhaps matches TRBD1 (5 bases). The V end was cut by 0 bases, the J end by 1 base, with 9 bases between. CDR1 is MGHRA and CDR2 is YSYEKL in the germline V gene. The CDR3 has 15 amino acids. In nucleotides, the CDR3 is TGCGCCAGCAGCCAAGATTCAACAGGGAACACTGAAGCTTTCTAT. This codes for CASSQDSTGNTEAFY.

This clonotype was seen a few times. The rearrangement joins TRBV5-8 to TRBJ1-5, with TRBD1 matching 9 bases. The CDR3 has 14 residues. After removal of 4 bases from V and 6 bases from J, the junction contained 5 bases not matched to a gene. CDR1 SGHTS and CDR2 YDEGEE come from the germline V gene. CDR3 sequence: CASSAGQGIQPQHF. The CDR3 coding sequence is TGTGCCAGCAGCGCTGGACAGGGGATTCAGCCCCAGCATTTT.

This clonotype was seen ten or more times. This chain links TRBV20-1 with TRBJ2-3, with D possibly TRBD2 on 5 matching bases. This CDR3 has 14 residues. The germline gives CDR1 DFQATT, CDR2 SNEGSKA (reference sequence). V was shortened by 0 bases and J by 4 bases, with 11 bases between the two germline ends. The CDR3: CSARDRDGADTQYF. CDR3 bases: TGCAGTGCTAGAGATCGGGATGGCGCAGATACGCAGTATTTT.

This clonotype was seen repeatedly, ten times or more. The rearrangement links TRBV4-3 to TRBJ1-1, with D tentatively TRBD1 (6 bases). Per the germline V gene, CDR1 is LGHNA and CDR2 is YSLEER. The CDR3 has 13 amino acids. Trimming pared 0 bases from V and 9 bases from J, leaving 11 bases between. CDR3 protein: CASSQESGQKAFF. The CDR3 DNA reads TGCGCCAGCAGCCAAGAGTCCGGACAGAAAGCTTTCTTT.

This clonotype occurred many times. The V gene is TRBV20-1, the J gene TRBJ2-7; D gene ambiguous. This CDR3 is built from 13 residues. V lost 1 base to trimming and J lost 0 bases, with 7 bases between them. Looked up from germline, CDR1 is DFQATT and CDR2 is SNEGSKA (reference sequence). The CDR3 loop is CSARVHSSYEQYF. DNA of the CDR3: TGCAGTGCTAGAGTTCATAGCTCCTACGAGCAGTACTTC.

The V and J genes are TRBV5-6 and TRBJ2-7; 10 nucleotides align to TRBD2. The CDR3 covers 16 residues. After removal of 4 bases from V and 2 bases from J, the junction contained 9 bases not matched to a gene. The germline V gene has CDR1 SGHDT and CDR2 YYEEEE. CDR3 nucleotides: TGTGCCAGCAGCACCAAGCCGGGACTAGCGCCCTACGAGCAGTACTTC. Its translation is CASSTKPGLAPYEQYF.

This clonotype was detected only a few times. The chain links TRBV4-1 to TRBJ2-1, with 9 bases aligning to TRBD2. The CDR3 is 17 residues long. Germline V CDR1 and CDR2: MGHRA, YSYEKL. V lost 2 bases, J lost 4 bases, and 9 bases stayed unmatched. The CDR3 region has the DNA TGCGCCAGCAGCCAATTGATCCTAGCGGGGAAATACAATGAGCAGTTCTTC. It specifies CASSQLILAGKYNEQFF.

As concerns this clonotype: A much larger clone is a single base away; this may be a read error. J is TRBJ2-5 and V is TRBV11-2; 8 bases line up with TRBD2. Trimming at V came to 3 bases and at J to 7 bases, leaving 10 bases not matched to a gene. Germline V gene lookup returns CDR1 SGHAT and CDR2 FQNNGV. This CDR3 has 15 amino acids. The DNA for the CDR3 is TGTGCCAGCAGCTTGGAACTAGCGGCCCGAGCGACCCAGTACTTC. The encoded protein is CASSLELAARATQYF.

As regards this clonotype: This CDR3 is missing its conserved last phenylalanine or tryptophan, likely due to a read error. This chain joins TRBV5-1 and TRBJ2-3; 9 nucleotides line up with TRBD1. With 4 bases clipped from V and 2 bases from J, the junction kept 8 bases outside the gene matches. CDR1 and CDR2 (germline): SGHRS, YFSETQ. The CDR3 runs to 16 residues. The CDR3 DNA reads as TGCGCCAGCAGCGATCCCGGGACAGGGAACACAGATACGCAGTATATT. Protein sequence: CASSDPGTGNTDTQYI.

Turning to this clonotype: The junction does not match germline at one end; this may be a read error. The chain combines TRBV7-2 with TRBJ1-5; D unclear. There are 15 residues in the CDR3. Germline V gives CDR1 SGHTA, CDR2 FQGNSA. The CDR3 reads CASRRAEYSNQPQQF. DNA of the CDR3: TGTGCCAGCAGACGCGCCGAATATAGCAATCAGCCCCAGCAATTT.

The V gene is TRBV28, the J gene TRBJ2-1; the D gene is possibly TRBD2 (6 bases). The CDR3 has 14 residues. Germline-derived CDR1 and CDR2 are MDHEN and SYDVKM. V lost 4 bases to trimming and J lost 8 bases, with 15 bases between them. The CDR3: CASSSGLGGDEQFF. In nucleotides, the CDR3 is TGTGCCAGCAGTTCGGGACTTGGAGGCGATGAGCAGTTCTTC.

This clonotype was picked up many times. This sequence joins TRBV19 and TRBJ2-4, with D perhaps TRBD1 (5 bases). The germline V gene encodes CDR1 LNHDA and CDR2 SQIVND (reference sequence). There are 12 residues in the CDR3. Deletions cut 6 bases from V and 9 bases from J, with 12 bases between. CDR3 DNA: TGTGCCAGTAGCCAGGGCCCTGGCATTCAGTACTTC. Translating it yields CASSQGPGIQYF.

This clonotype was observed many times. V and J are TRBV28 and TRBJ1-5, with D possibly matching TRBD1 (5 bases). V was pared by 10 bases and J by 7 bases, with 20 bases between. The germline CDR1 and CDR2 sequences are MDHEN and SYDVKM. This CDR3 has 14 residues. CDR3 amino acids: CATGVLRGSQPQHF. CDR3 nucleotide sequence: TGTGCCACGGGTGTTCTGAGGGGATCCCAGCCCCAGCATTTT.

This sequence joins TRBV4-3 and TRBJ2-1; 8 bases are shared with TRBD1. CDR1 is LGHNA and CDR2 is YSLEER in the germline V gene. V lost 4 bases, J lost 4 bases, and 3 bases stayed unmatched. The CDR3 contains 14 residues. In DNA form, the CDR3 reads TGCGCCAGCAGCCCACAGGGGGAGTACAATGAGCAGTTCTTC. Translating gives CASSPQGEYNEQFF.

A few counts support this clonotype. Lacking the conserved final phenylalanine or tryptophan, this CDR3 likely reflects a read error. Because the CDR3's place on the DNA is in doubt, the DNA is left out and the CDR3 is given as listed by TCRdb. The V call is TRBV27, the J call TRBJ2-3; the table's D call TRBD2 went unverified against the DNA. From germline, CDR1 is MNHEY and CDR2 SMNVEV (reference sequence). The CDR3 has 13 residues if both end residues are counted. CDR3 amino acids: CASSHSPGLADVL.

The sample holds many counts of this clonotype. The rearrangement links TRBV4-3 to TRBJ1-1; D remains unclear. V was cut by 0 bases and J by 1 base, with 6 bases left in between. Germline lookup yields CDR1 LGHNA and CDR2 YSLEER. The CDR3 is 14 residues long. CDR3 bases: TGCGCCAGCAGCCAAGATTTCTCGAACACTGAAGCTTTCTTT. As protein: CASSQDFSNTEAFF.

This clonotype has only a few counts. The chain joins TRBV20-1 to TRBJ2-7; D is possibly TRBD1 or TRBD2 (5 bases each). The CDR3 loop spans 13 amino acids. Germline lookup yields CDR1 DFQATT and CDR2 SNEGSKA (reference sequence). V dropped 0 bases and J dropped 2 bases, with 8 bases sitting between them. This chain's CDR3 is CSAREGVAYEQYF. CDR3 DNA sequence: TGCAGTGCTAGAGAGGGGGTGGCCTACGAGCAGTACTTC.

The DNA for the CDR3 is TGTGCCAGCAGCTTGGGGGACGGTTACAATGAGCAGTTCTTC. Protein sequence: CASSLGDGYNEQFF. The V gene is TRBV7-2, the J gene TRBJ2-1; D tentatively fits TRBD1 or TRBD2 (5 bases each). Germline-derived CDR1 and CDR2 are SGHTA and FQGNSA. The CDR3 runs to 14 residues. V lost 3 bases and J 4 bases, leaving 10 bases between the germline ends.

V gene TRBV7-9 combines with J gene TRBJ2-1; D perhaps matches TRBD2 (6 bases). The CDR3 covers 16 residues. Germline assignment: CDR1 SEHNR and CDR2 FQNEAQ (reference sequence). V dropped 4 bases and J dropped 5 bases, with 18 bases sitting between them. CDR3 sequence reads: CASSSPQASAHNEQFF. The CDR3 DNA reads TGTGCCAGCAGCTCGCCCCAGGCTAGCGCGCACAATGAGCAGTTCTTC.

Details on this clonotype: A much larger clone lies a single base off, so this may be a read error. The genes are TRBV28 and TRBJ2-7; tentative D call: TRBD2 (5 bases). Germline loops: CDR1 MDHEN, CDR2 SYDVKM. With 1 base removed from V and 7 bases from J, the gap between germline ends came to 14 bases. This CDR3 is built from 14 residues. CDR3 loop: CASSLYLRAGEQYF. CDR3 DNA sequence: TGTGCCAGCAGTTTATATCTGAGGGCGGGTGAGCAGTACTTC. The whole variable domain, remainder taken from reference TRBV28 and TRBJ2-7, is DVKVTQSSRYLVKRTGEKVFLECVQDMDHENMFWYRQDPGLGLRLIYFSYDVKMKEKGDIPEGYSVSREKKERFSLILESASTNQTSMYLCASSLYLRAGEQYFGPGTRLTVT.

This clonotype was picked up one time. This sequence may be a read error, since a much larger clone differs from it by one base. The chain is built from TRBV6-5 and TRBJ2-5, with a weak D call TRBD1 (5 bases). Germline V gene sequence: CDR1 MNHEY, CDR2 SVGAGI. This CDR3 spans 15 amino acids. Here the CDR3 reads CASSSYSGGQDTQYF. CDR3 sequence (DNA): TGTGCCAGCAGTTCCTACTCTGGCGGACAAGACACCCAGTACTTC.

The J gene is TRBJ2-3, the V gene TRBV28; the D is unclear. Germline-derived CDR1 and CDR2 are MDHEN and SYDVKM. Trimming removed 2 bases at V and 1 base at J, with 13 bases between. The CDR3 sequence is 16 residues long. CDR3 DNA sequence: TGTGCCAGCAGTTTAGGGGTTAGTGGAGGCACAGATACGCAGTATTTT. This translates into CASSLGVSGGTDTQYF.

In this sample, this clonotype turned up a few times. CDR3: CASSFRGQGVKGDTEAFF. The CDR3 DNA sequence: TGTGCCAGCAGTTTCCGGGGACAGGGTGTAAAGGGGGACACTGAAGCTTTCTTT. The chain uses TRBV28 and TRBJ1-1, with TRBD1 matching 9 bases. The V gene end was trimmed by 3 bases and the J gene end by 3 bases; junction bases not matched to a gene: 14. CDR3 size: 18 residues. Germline loops: CDR1 MDHEN, CDR2 SYDVKM.